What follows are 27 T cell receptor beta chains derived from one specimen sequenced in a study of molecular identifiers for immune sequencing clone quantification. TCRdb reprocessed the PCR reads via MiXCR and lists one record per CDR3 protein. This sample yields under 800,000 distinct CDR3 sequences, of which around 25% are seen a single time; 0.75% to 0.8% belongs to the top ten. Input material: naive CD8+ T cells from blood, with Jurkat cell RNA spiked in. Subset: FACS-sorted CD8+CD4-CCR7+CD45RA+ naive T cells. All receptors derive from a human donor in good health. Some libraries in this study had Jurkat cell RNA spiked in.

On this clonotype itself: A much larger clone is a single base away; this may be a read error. Here the CDR3 reads CASSLGYRGPDTQYF. CDR3 in DNA: TGTGCCAGCAGCTTAGGATACCGGGGCCCAGATACGCAGTATTTT. This sequence joins TRBV13 and TRBJ2-3; D may be TRBD1 or TRBD2 (5 bases each). Trimming took 0 bases from V and 4 from J, leaving 11 bases between them. There are 15 residues in the CDR3. Germline V gene sequence: CDR1 PRHDT, CDR2 FYEKMQ (reference sequence).

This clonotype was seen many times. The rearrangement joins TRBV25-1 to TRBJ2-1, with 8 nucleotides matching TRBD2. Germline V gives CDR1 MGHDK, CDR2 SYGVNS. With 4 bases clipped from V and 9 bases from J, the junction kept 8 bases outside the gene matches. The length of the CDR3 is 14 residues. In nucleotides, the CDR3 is TGTGCCAGCAGTGTTTTCGGGAGGGCTTTTGAGCAGTTCTTC. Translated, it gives CASSVFGRAFEQFF.

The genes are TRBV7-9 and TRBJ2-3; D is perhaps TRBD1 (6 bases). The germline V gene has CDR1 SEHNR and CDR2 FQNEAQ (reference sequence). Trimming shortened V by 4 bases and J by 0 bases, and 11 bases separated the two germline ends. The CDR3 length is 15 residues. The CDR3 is CASSSGVQSTDTQYF. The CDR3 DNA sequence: TGTGCCAGCAGCTCAGGGGTTCAGAGCACAGATACGCAGTATTTT. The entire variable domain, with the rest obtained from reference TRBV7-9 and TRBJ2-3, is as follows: DTGVSQNPRHKITKRGQNVTFRCDPISEHNRLYWYRQTLGQGPEFLTYFQNEAQLEKSRLLSDRFSAERPKGSFSTLEIQRTEQGDSAMYLCASSSGVQSTDTQYFGPGTRLTVL.

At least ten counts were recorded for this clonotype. CDR3 amino acids: CASSYGTKYSNQPQHF. The CDR3 nucleotides are TGTGCCAGCAGCTACGGGACAAAGTATAGCAATCAGCCCCAGCATTTT. This sequence joins TRBV28 and TRBJ1-5; a weak D match, TRBD1 (6 bases). The germline V and J ends were trimmed by 6 bases and 0 bases, with 15 bases remaining between them. This CDR3 spans 16 amino acids. Germline CDR1 is MDHEN and CDR2 is SYDVKM.

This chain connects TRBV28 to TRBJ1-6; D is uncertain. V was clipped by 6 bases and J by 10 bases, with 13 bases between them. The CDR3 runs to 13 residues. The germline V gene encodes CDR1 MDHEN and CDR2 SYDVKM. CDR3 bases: TGTGCCAGCAGCACGGACTCGGGGTCACCCCTCCACTTT. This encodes CASSTDSGSPLHF.

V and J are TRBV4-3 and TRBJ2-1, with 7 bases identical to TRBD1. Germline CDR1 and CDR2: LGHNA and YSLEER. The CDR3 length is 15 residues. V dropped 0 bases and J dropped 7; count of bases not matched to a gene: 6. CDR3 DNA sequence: TGCGCCAGCAGCCAAGAGACAGGGAGCTGGAATGAGCAGTTCTTC. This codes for CASSQETGSWNEQFF.

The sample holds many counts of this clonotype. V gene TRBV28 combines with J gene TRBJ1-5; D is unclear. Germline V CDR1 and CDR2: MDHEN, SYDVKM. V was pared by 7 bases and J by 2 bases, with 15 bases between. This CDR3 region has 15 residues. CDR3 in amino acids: CASKRHHGGNQPQHF. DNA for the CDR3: TGTGCCAGCAAGCGCCATCACGGTGGCAATCAGCCCCAGCATTTT.

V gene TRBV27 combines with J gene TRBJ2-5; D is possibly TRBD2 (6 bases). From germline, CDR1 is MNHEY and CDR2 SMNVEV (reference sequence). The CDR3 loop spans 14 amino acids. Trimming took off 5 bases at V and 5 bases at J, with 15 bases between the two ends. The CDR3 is CASSAGLGGETQYF. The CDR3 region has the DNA TGTGCCAGCAGTGCGGGACTGGGCGGGGAGACCCAGTACTTC.

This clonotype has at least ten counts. This chain's CDR3 is CASSPLAGTSGIGQFF. The CDR3 DNA sequence: TGTGCCAGCAGCCCCCTAGCCGGGACTAGCGGGATCGGGCAGTTCTTC. This chain connects TRBV7-2 to TRBJ2-1, with TRBD2 matching 13 bases. V was pared by 5 bases and J by 12 bases, with 13 bases of the junction left unmatched. There are 16 residues in the CDR3. Germline V CDR1 and CDR2: SGHTA, FQGNSA.

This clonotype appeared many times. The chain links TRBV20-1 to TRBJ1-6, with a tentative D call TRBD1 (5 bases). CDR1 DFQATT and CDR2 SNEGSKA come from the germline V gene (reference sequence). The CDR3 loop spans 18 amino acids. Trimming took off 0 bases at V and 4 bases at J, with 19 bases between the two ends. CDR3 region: CSARDPLGVSPYNSPLHF. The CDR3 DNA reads TGCAGTGCTAGAGATCCCTTGGGGGTATCCCCTTATAATTCACCCCTCCACTTT.

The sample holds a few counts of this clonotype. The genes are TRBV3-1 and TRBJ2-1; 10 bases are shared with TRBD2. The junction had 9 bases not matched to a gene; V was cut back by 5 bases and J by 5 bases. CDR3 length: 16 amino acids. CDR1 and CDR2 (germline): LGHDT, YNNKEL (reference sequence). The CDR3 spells CASSSPGTSANNEQFF. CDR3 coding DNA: TGTGCCAGCAGCTCACCCGGGACTAGCGCAAACAATGAGCAGTTCTTC.

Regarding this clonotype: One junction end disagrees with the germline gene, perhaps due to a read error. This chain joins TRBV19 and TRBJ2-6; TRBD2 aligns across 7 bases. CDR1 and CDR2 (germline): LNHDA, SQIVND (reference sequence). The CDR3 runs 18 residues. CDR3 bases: TGTGCCAGTAGTATTACCCCGGGACTATACTCTGGGGCCAACGTCCTGCCTTTC. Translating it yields CASSITPGLYSGANVLPF.

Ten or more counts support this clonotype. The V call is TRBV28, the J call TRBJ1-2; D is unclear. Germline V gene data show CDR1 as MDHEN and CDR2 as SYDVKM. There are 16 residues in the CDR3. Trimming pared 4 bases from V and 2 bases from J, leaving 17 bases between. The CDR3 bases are TGTGCCAGCAGTTCCCTCCGAGGCAACGGAAACTATGGCTACACCTTC. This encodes CASSSLRGNGNYGYTF.

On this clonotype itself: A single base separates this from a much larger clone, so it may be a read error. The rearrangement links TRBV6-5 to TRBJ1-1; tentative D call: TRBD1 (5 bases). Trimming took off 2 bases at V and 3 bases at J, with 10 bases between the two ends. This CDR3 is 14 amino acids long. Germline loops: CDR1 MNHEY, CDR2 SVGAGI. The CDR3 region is CASSYGRGDTEAFF. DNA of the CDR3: TGTGCCAGCAGTTACGGACGGGGGGACACTGAAGCTTTCTTT.

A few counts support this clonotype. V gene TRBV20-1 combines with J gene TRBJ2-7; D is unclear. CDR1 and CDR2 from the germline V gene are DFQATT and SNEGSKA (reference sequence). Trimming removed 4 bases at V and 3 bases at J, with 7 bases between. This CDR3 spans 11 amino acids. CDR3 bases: TGCAGTGCTACGTTTCACTACGAGCAGTACTTC. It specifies CSATFHYEQYF.

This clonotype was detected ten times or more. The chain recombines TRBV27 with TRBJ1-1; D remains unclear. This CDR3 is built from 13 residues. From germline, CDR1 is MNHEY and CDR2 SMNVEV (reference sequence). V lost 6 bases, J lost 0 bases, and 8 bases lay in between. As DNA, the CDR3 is TGTGCCAGCAGAATACAAGTGAACACTGAAGCTTTCTTT. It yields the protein CASRIQVNTEAFF.

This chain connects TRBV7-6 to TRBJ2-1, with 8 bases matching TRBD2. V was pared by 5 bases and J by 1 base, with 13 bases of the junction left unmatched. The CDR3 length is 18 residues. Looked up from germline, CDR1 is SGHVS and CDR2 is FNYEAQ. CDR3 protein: CASSLKVGSGVSYNEQFF. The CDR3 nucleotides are TGTGCCAGCAGCCTCAAAGTTGGTAGCGGGGTTTCCTACAATGAGCAGTTCTTC.

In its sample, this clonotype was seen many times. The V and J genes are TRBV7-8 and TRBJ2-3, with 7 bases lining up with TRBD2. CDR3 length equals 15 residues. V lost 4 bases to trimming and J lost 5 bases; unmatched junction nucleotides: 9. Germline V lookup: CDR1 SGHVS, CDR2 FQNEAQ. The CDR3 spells CASSSLTSGVDTQYF. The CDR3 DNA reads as TGTGCCAGCAGCTCCCTCACCAGCGGGGTAGATACGCAGTATTTT.

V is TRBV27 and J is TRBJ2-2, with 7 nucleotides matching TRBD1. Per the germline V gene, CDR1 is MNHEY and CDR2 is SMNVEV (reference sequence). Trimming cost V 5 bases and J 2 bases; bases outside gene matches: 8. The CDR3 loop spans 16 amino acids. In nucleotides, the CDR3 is TGTGCCAGCAGTCCCCGACAGGGTCTAAACACCGGGGAGCTGTTTTTT. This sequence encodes CASSPRQGLNTGELFF.

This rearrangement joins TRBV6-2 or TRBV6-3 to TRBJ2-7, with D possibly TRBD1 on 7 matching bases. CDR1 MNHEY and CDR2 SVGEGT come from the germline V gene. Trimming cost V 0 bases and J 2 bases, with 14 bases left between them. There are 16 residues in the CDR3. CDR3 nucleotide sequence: TGTGCCAGCAGTTACTCGGTTGGAGGGGGCCCCTACGAGCAGTACTTC. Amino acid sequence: CASSYSVGGGPYEQYF.

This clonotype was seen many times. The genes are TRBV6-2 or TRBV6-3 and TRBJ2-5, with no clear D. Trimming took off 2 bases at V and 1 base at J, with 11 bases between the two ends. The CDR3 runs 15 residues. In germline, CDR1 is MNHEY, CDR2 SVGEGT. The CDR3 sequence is CASSYDGDGQETQYF. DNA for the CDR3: TGTGCCAGCAGTTACGACGGCGACGGCCAAGAGACCCAGTACTTC.

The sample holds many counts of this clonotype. This chain's CDR3 is CASSYLSRGPTDTQYF. The CDR3 DNA is TGTGCCAGCAGTTACCTATCGCGGGGGCCCACAGATACGCAGTATTTT. V and J are TRBV6-6 and TRBJ2-3, with D maybe TRBD2 (7 bases). The CDR3 is 16 amino acids. Trimming left V 2 bases short and J 2 bases short, with 14 bases between. Germline lookup yields CDR1 MNHNY and CDR2 SVGAGI (reference sequence).

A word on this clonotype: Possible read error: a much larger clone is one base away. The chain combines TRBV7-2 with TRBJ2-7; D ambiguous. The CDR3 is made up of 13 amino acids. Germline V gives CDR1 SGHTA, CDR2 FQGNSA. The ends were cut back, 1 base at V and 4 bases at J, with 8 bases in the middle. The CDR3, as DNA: TGTGCCAGCAGCTTAGAGTTTCTTTACGAGCAGTACTTC. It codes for CASSLEFLYEQYF.

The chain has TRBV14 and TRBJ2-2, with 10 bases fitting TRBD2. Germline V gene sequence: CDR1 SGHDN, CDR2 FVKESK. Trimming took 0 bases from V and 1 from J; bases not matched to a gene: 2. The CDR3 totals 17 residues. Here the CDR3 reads CASSQESGRENTGELFF. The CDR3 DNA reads TGTGCCAGCAGCCAAGAGAGCGGGAGGGAGAACACCGGGGAGCTGTTTTTT. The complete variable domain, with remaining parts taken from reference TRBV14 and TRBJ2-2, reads EAGVTQFPSHSVIEKGQTVTLRCDPISGHDNLYWYRRVMGKEIKFLLHFVKESKQDESGMPNNRFLAERTGGTYSTLKVQPAELEDSGVYFCASSQESGRENTGELFFGEGSRLTVL.

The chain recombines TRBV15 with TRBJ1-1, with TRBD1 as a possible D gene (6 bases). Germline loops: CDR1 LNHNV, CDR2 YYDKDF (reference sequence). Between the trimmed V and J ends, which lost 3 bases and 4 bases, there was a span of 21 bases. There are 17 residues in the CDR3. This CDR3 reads CATSSGAQGGFSTEAFF. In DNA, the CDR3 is TGTGCCACCAGCAGCGGTGCCCAAGGGGGTTTCAGCACTGAAGCTTTCTTT.

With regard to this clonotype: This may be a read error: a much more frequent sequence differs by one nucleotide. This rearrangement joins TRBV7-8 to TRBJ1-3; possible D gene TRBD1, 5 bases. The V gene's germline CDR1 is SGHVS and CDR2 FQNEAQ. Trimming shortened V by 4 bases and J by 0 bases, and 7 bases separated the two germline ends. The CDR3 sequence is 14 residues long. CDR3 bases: TGTGCCAGCAGCTCCAGGGCCTCTGGAAACACCATATATTTT. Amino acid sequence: CASSSRASGNTIYF.

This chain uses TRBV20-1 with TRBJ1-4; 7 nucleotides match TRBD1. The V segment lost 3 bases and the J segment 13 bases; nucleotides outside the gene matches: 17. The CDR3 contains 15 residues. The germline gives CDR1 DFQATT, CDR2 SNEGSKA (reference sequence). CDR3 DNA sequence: TGCAGTGCTAGCGCTGAGGGGGCTGGGGAAGAATTACTGTTTTTT. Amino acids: CSASAEGAGEELLFF.